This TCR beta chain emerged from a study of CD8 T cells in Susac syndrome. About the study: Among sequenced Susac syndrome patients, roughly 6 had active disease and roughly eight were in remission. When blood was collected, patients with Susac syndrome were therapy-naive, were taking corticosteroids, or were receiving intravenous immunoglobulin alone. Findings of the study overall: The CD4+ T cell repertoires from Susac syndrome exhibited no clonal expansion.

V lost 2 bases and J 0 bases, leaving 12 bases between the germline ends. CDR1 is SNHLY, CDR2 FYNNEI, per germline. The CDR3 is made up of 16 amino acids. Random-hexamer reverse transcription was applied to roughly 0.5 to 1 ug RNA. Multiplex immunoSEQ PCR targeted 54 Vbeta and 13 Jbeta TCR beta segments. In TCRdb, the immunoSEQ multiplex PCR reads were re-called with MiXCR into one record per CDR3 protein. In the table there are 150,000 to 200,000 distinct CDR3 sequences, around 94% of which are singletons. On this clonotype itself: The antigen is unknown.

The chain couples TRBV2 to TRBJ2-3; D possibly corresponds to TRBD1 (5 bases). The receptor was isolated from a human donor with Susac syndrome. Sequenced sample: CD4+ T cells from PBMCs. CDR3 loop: CASSELGRSSTDTQYF. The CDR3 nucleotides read TGTGCCAGCAGTGAACTGGGGCGGAGTAGCACAGATACGCAGTATTTT.